The next 18 T cell receptor beta chains were all read from a single sample in a study of HIV-infected patients and healthy controls. Follow-up blood was drawn about 14 weeks, roughly three months, after antiretroviral therapy began. Whole blood was used without fractionation, so all unsorted peripheral T cells were included. Alpha and beta constant-region primers primed reverse transcription of around 500 ng RNA. Separate chain-specific third strand synthesis with multiplexing indices produced the alpha and beta libraries. TCRdb re-derived calls from the 5' RACE reads in MiXCR, one entry per CDR3 protein. The table has 4,500 to 7,000 distinct CDR3 sequences, about 8.6% seen once. The sequenced sample was blood, obtained during antiretroviral therapy. Every receptor here comes from an adult with HIV infection.

By share of the sample, this clonotype is medium-sized (0.01 to 0.1%). This chain uses TRBV19 with TRBJ2-1, with D uncertain. Germline V gene sequence: CDR1 LNHDA, CDR2 SQIVND (reference sequence). The CDR3 has 12 amino acids. Trimming cost V 4 bases and J 6 bases, with 7 bases left between them. In DNA, the CDR3 is TGTGCCAGTAGTACTCCCACCAATGAGCAGTTCTTC. It translates to CASSTPTNEQFF.

In its sample, this clonotype was seen a few times. The chain couples TRBV5-6 to TRBJ2-1; 8 bases fit TRBD1. The germline V gene has CDR1 SGHDT and CDR2 YYEEEE. This CDR3 region has 14 residues. The J segment lost 4 bases and the V segment lost 3 bases, leaving 3 bases of the junction unmatched. Here the CDR3 reads CASSSGQGYNEQFF. CDR3 nucleotide sequence: TGTGCCAGCAGCTCCGGACAGGGATACAATGAGCAGTTCTTC.

This clonotype is judged medium-sized. The rearrangement uses TRBV5-5 and TRBJ2-7; 7 bases agree with TRBD2. Per the germline V gene, CDR1 is SGHKS and CDR2 is YYEKEE (reference sequence). CDR3 length: 15 residues. The V segment lost 0 bases and the J segment 0 bases; nucleotides outside the gene matches: 3. The DNA for the CDR3 is TGTGCCAGCAGCTTGGAGGGCGGGGGCTCCTACGAGCAGTACTTC. Amino acids: CASSLEGGGSYEQYF.

This clonotype has at least ten counts. The rearrangement uses TRBV28 and TRBJ1-1, with a tentative D call TRBD1 (5 bases). This CDR3 region has 13 residues. Germline V gives CDR1 MDHEN, CDR2 SYDVKM. Trimming left V 6 bases short and J 7 bases short, with 15 bases between. The CDR3 loop is CASSGGRMSEAFF. CDR3 in DNA: TGTGCCAGCAGCGGGGGACGGATGAGTGAAGCTTTCTTT.

This clonotype came up many times. The chain carries TRBV3-1 and TRBJ2-5; TRBD2 agrees at 7 bases. The CDR3 runs 15 residues. The V and J ends lost 4 bases and 5 bases, in that order; junction bases with no gene match: 10. CDR1 is LGHDT and CDR2 is YNNKEL in the germline V gene (reference sequence). The CDR3, as DNA: TGTGCCAGCAGCCTCGGAACAGCGGGGCCGGAGACCCAGTACTTC. It encodes CASSLGTAGPETQYF.

This clonotype came up many times. The chain employs TRBV19 and TRBJ1-5, with unresolved D. The CDR3 has 15 residues. Trimming pared 7 bases from V and 0 bases from J, leaving 13 bases between. From germline, CDR1 is LNHDA and CDR2 SQIVND (reference sequence). CDR3 sequence reads: CASTYSSYSNQPQHF. CDR3 DNA: TGTGCCAGTACCTACAGTTCCTATAGCAATCAGCCCCAGCATTTT.

In this sample, this clonotype turned up many times. The V and J genes are TRBV21-1 and TRBJ2-6; the table calls TRBD1, which could not be checked here. TRBV21-1 is labeled a pseudogene. CDR3 size: 19 residues. CDR3 sequence: CASSSSTSKQGGGANVLTF. For the CDR3, the DNA is TGTGCCAGCAGCTCCTCAACCAGCAAACAGGGCGGAGGGGCCAACGTCCTGACTTTC.

This clonotype has a count of ten or more. The rearrangement joins TRBV4-3 to TRBJ1-2; no clear D gene. The germline CDR1 and CDR2 sequences are LGHNA and YSLEER. V was trimmed by 0 bases and J by 2 bases, leaving 13 bases between them. CDR3 size: 16 residues. The chain's CDR3 is CASSQDRVSQNYGYTF. The CDR3 nucleotides read TGCGCCAGCAGCCAAGATCGGGTCAGTCAAAACTATGGCTACACCTTC.

This clonotype came up many times. The chain is built from TRBV4-1 and TRBJ1-3; D not certain. The V end lost 0 bases, the J end lost 0 bases, and 9 bases lay between the germline ends. Per the germline V gene, CDR1 is MGHRA and CDR2 is YSYEKL. This CDR3 comprises 16 residues. CDR3 coding DNA: TGCGCCAGCAGCCAAGATGGAGCCAACTCTGGAAACACCATATATTTT. This translates into CASSQDGANSGNTIYF.

This clonotype was detected ten times or more. V is TRBV4-3 and J is TRBJ1-2; TRBD1 matches at 9 bases. The CDR3 is 14 residues long. V was pared by 4 bases and J by 7 bases, with 7 bases of the junction left unmatched. Germline assignment: CDR1 LGHNA and CDR2 YSLEER. CDR3 loop: CASSPGQGRSGYTF. The CDR3 region has the DNA TGCGCCAGCAGCCCCGGACAGGGGAGGTCTGGCTACACCTTC.

By its share, this clonotype is medium-sized. V gene TRBV28 combines with J gene TRBJ2-7; D perhaps matches TRBD1 (6 bases). In germline, CDR1 is MDHEN, CDR2 SYDVKM. Trimming took 3 bases from V and 3 from J, leaving 15 bases between them. This CDR3 spans 15 amino acids. CDR3 sequence: CASSFRDRRIYEQYF. CDR3 in DNA: TGTGCCAGCAGTTTCCGCGACAGGAGAATCTACGAGCAGTACTTC. Supplemented by reference TRBV28 and TRBJ2-7, the full variable domain reads DVKVTQSSRYLVKRTGEKVFLECVQDMDHENMFWYRQDPGLGLRLIYFSYDVKMKEKGDIPEGYSVSREKKERFSLILESASTNQTSMYLCASSFRDRRIYEQYFGPGTRLTVT.

The V and J genes are TRBV6-5 and TRBJ1-1, with unresolved D. Germline V gives CDR1 MNHEY, CDR2 SVGAGI. V lost 6 bases and J 0 bases, leaving 11 bases between the germline ends. This CDR3 spans 14 amino acids. CDR3: CASSQRQLNTEAFF. The CDR3 DNA reads as TGTGCCAGCAGCCAAAGGCAGTTGAACACTGAAGCTTTCTTT.

This clonotype was detected ten times or more. V usage is TRBV6-5 and J usage is TRBJ2-1; 8 nucleotides line up with TRBD2. With 6 bases clipped from V and 7 bases from J, the junction kept 5 bases outside the gene matches. The CDR3 is made up of 13 amino acids. Germline V gene lookup returns CDR1 MNHEY and CDR2 SVGAGI. The CDR3 bases are TGTGCCAGCAGCGAGCGGGAGTCGAATGAGCAGTTCTTC. It encodes CASSERESNEQFF.

This clonotype was seen many times. The V gene is TRBV4-3, the J gene TRBJ2-7, with 7 bases matching TRBD2. The CDR3 spans 12 residues. The germline V gene has CDR1 LGHNA and CDR2 YSLEER. The V segment lost 3 bases and the J segment 6 bases; nucleotides outside the gene matches: 2. The CDR3 protein is CASSQGGVEQYF. CDR3 coding DNA: TGCGCCAGCAGCCAGGGGGGGGTCGAGCAGTACTTC.

The rearrangement uses TRBV20-1 and TRBJ2-7, with TRBD2 matching over 7 bases. The V and J ends lost 1 base and 5 bases, in that order; junction bases with no gene match: 11. Germline values: CDR1 DFQATT, CDR2 SNEGSKA (reference sequence). The CDR3 loop spans 15 amino acids. The DNA of the CDR3 is TGCAGTGCTAGAGGCCTGACTAGCCCGGGGCACGAGCAGTACTTC. This gives the protein CSARGLTSPGHEQYF.

The chain recombines TRBV7-2 with TRBJ2-5, with 8 bases aligning to TRBD1. Germline lookup yields CDR1 SGHTA and CDR2 FQGNSA. The CDR3 contains 14 residues. The J segment lost 2 bases and the V segment lost 5 bases, leaving 4 bases of the junction unmatched. The CDR3 bases are TGTGCCAGCAGCAAGACAGGGGTACAAGAGACCCAGTACTTC. It codes for CASSKTGVQETQYF.

The sample holds a few counts of this clonotype. The rearrangement links TRBV28 to TRBJ1-5; D gene ambiguous. CDR1 and CDR2 (germline): MDHEN, SYDVKM. The CDR3 extends over 12 amino acids. V gave up 3 bases and J gave up 6 bases, with 6 bases separating them. The CDR3 region is CASSLGVQPQHF. The CDR3 DNA follows: TGTGCCAGCAGTTTGGGAGTTCAGCCCCAGCATTTT. Full variable domain (rest looked up from reference TRBV28 and TRBJ1-5): DVKVTQSSRYLVKRTGEKVFLECVQDMDHENMFWYRQDPGLGLRLIYFSYDVKMKEKGDIPEGYSVSREKKERFSLILESASTNQTSMYLCASSLGVQPQHFGDGTRLSIL.

This clonotype is labeled medium-sized. The CDR3 DNA sequence: TGCAGCGTCGGTAATAGCAATCAGCCCCAGCATTTT. Its protein product is CSVGNSNQPQHF. The chain joins TRBV29-1 to TRBJ1-5, with no clear D. The CDR3 length is 12 residues. The V and J ends lost 6 bases and 0 bases respectively, with 6 bases between them. CDR1 and CDR2 (germline): SQVTM, ANQGSEA. Complete variable domain (other parts from reference TRBV29-1 and TRBJ1-5): SAVISQKPSRDICQRGTSLTIQCQVDSQVTMMFWYRQQPGQSLTLIATANQGSEATYESGFVIDKFPISRPNLTFSTLTVSNMSPEDSSIYLCSVGNSNQPQHFGDGTRLSIL.